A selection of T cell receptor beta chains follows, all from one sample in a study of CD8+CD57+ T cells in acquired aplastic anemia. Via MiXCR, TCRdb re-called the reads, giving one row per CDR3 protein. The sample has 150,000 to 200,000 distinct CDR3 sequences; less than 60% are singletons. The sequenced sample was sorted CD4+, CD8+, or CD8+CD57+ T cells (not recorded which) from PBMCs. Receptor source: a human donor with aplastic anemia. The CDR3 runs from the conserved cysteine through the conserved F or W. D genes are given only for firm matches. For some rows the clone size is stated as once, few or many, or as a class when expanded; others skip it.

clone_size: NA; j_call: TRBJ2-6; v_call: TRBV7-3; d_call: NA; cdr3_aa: CASSLPGANVLTF; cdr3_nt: TGTGCCAGCAGCCTACCTGGGGCCAACGTCCTGACTTTC
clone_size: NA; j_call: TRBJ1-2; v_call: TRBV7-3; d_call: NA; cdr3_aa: CASSPGGKNYGYTF; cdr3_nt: TGTGCCAGCAGCCCCGGCGGAAAAAACTATGGCTACACCTTC
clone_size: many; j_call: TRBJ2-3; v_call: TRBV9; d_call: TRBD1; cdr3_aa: CASSVELWFSGQTPDTQYF; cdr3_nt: TGTGCCAGCAGCGTAGAACTCTGGTTTTCGGGACAGACTCCAGATACGCAGTATTTT
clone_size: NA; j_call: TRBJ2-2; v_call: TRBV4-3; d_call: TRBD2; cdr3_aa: CASSQVISGRAPGELFF; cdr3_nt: TGCGCCAGCAGCCAAGTGATTAGCGGGAGGGCCCCCGGGGAGCTGTTTTTT
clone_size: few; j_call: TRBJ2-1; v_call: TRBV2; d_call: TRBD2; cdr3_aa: CASARTSGVYTEQFF; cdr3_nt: TGTGCCAGCGCCCGGACTAGCGGGGTCTACACTGAGCAGTTCTTC
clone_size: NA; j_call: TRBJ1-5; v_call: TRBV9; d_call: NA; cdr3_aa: CASSLDGAGNQPQHF; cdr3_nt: TGTGCCAGCAGCTTAGATGGGGCAGGCAATCAGCCCCAGCATTTT
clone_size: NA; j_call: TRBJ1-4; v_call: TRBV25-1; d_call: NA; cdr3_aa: CASSKGAGTNEKLFF; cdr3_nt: TGTGCCAGCAGTAAAGGCGCAGGGACTAATGAAAAACTGTTTTTT
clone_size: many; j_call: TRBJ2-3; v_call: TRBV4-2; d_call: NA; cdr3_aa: CASSQPGRTSTDTQYF; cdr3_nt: TGTGCCAGCAGCCAACCAGGCAGAACTAGCACAGATACGCAGTATTTT
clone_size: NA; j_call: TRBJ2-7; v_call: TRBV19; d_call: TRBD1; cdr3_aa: CASGTGTHEQYF; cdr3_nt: TGTGCCAGTGGGACAGGAACCCACGAGCAGTACTTC
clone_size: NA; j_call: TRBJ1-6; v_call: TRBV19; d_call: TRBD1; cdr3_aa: CASSIGQGNSPLHF; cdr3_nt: TGTGCCAGTAGTATCGGACAGGGTAATTCACCCCTCCACTTT
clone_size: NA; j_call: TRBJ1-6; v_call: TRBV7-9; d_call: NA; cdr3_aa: CASSPRWDSSPLHF; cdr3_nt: TGTGCCAGCAGCCCCCGTTGGGACTCATCACCCCTCCACTTT
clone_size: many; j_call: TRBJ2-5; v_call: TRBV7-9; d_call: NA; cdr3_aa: CASSLDSGGLETQYF; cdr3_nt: TGTGCCAGCAGCTTAGACTCTGGGGGCCTGGAGACCCAGTACTTC
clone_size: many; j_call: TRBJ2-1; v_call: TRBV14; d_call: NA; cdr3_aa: CASSQERFGNEQFF; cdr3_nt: TGTGCCAGCAGCCAAGAGAGGTTTGGCAATGAGCAGTTCTTC
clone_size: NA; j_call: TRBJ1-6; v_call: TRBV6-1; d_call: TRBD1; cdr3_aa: CASRDSGNSPLHF; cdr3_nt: TGTGCCAGCCGGGACAGTGGAAATTCACCCCTCCACTTT
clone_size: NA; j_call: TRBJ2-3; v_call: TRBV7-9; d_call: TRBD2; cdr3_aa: CASGHGTTDTQYF; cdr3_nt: TGTGCCAGCGGCCATGGGACTACCGATACGCAGTATTTT
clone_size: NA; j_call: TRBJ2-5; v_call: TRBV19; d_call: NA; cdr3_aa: CASSPDQGRETQYF; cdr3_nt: TGTGCCAGTAGTCCCGACCAAGGAAGGGAGACCCAGTACTTC
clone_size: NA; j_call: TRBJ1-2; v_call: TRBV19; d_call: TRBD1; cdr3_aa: CDSSAPILRDRGGYTF; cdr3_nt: TGTGACAGTAGTGCCCCGATTCTCCGGGACAGAGGTGGCTACACCTTC
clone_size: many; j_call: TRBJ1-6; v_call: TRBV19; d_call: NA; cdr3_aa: CASSTGPLDSPLHF; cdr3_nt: TGTGCCAGTAGTACAGGACCATTAGACTCACCCCTCCACTTT
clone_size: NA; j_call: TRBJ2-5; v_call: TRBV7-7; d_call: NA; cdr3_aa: CASSFSSVGGQETQYF; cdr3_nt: TGTGCCAGCAGCTTTTCTTCGGTCGGAGGGCAAGAGACCCAGTACTTC
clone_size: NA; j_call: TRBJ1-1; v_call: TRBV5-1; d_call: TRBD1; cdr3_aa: CASSSYTGTGVNTEVFF; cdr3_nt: TGCGCCAGCAGCTCCTACACCGGGACAGGAGTGAACACTGAAGTTTTCTTT
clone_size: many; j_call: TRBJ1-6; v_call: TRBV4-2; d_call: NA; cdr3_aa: CASSQDGQDNSPLHF; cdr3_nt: TGTGCCAGCAGCCAAGACGGGCAGGATAATTCACCCCTCCACTTT
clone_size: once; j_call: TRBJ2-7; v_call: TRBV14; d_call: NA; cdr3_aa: CASSQDTRPTGEQYF; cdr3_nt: TGTGCCAGCAGCCAAGATACCCGACCTACGGGTGAGCAGTACTTC
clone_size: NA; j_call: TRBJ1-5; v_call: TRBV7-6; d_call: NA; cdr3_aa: CASSLLNQPQHF; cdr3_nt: TGTGCCAGCAGCCTCCTCAATCAGCCCCAGCATTTT
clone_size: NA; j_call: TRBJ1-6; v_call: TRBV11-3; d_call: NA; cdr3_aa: CASSLSTAGNSPLHF; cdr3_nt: TGTGCCAGCAGCTTATCTACGGCAGGGAATTCACCCCTCCACTTT
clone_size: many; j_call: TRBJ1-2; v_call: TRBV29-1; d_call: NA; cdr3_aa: CSVRRQSIEYTF; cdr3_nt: TGCAGCGTTCGTCGACAGTCTATTGAGTACACCTTC
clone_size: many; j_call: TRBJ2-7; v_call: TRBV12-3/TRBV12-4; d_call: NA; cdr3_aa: CASSLEGVAAYEQYF; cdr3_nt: TGTGCCAGCAGTTTAGAAGGTGTTGCGGCCTACGAGCAGTACTTC
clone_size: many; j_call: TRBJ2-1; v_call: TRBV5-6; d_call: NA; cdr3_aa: CASSFKTRQDEQFF; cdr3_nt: TGTGCCAGCAGCTTCAAGACGCGACAGGATGAGCAGTTCTTC
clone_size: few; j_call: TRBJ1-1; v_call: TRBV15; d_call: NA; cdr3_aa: CATSKGRVYRQEAFF; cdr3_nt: TGTGCCACCAGCAAGGGACGTGTATATCGGCAGGAAGCTTTCTTT
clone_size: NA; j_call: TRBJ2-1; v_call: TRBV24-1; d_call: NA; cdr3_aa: CTTRGGASNEQFF; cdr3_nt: TGTACCACCAGGGGGGGGGCTAGCAATGAGCAGTTCTTC
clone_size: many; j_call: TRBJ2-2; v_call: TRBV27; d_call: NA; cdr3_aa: CASSWAPNTGELFF; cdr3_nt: TGTGCCAGCAGTTGGGCCCCTAACACCGGGGAGCTGTTTTTT
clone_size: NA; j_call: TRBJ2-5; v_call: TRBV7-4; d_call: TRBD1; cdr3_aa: CASSIGDRRYQETQYF; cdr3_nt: TGTGCCAGCAGCATAGGGGACAGGCGGTACCAAGAGACCCAGTACTTC
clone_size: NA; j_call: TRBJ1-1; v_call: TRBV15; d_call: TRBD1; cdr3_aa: CATSREDREAFF; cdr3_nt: TGTGCCACCAGCAGAGAGGACAGGGAAGCTTTCTTT
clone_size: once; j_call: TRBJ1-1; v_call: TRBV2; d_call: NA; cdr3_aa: CASSLQELTKAFF; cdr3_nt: TGTGCCAGCAGTTTACAAGAGTTGACTAAAGCTTTCTTT
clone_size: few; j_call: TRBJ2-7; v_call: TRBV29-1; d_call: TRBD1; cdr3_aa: CSVSGQTTYEQYF; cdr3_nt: TGCAGCGTGTCGGGACAGACCACCTACGAGCAGTACTTC